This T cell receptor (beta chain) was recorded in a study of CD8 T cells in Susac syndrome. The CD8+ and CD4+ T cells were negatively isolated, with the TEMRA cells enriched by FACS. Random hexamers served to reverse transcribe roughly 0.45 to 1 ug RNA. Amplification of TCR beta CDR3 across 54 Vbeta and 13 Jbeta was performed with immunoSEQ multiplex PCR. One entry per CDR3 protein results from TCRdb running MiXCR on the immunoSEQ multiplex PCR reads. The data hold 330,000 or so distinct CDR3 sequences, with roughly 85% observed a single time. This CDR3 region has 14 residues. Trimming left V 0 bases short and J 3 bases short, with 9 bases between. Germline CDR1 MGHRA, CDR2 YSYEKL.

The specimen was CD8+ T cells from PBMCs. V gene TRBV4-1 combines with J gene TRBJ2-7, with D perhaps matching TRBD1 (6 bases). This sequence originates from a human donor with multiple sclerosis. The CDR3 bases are TGCGCCAGCAGCCAAGATGGCAGGGGCTACGAGCAGTACTTC. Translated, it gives CASSQDGRGYEQYF.